A selection of T cell receptor beta chains follows, all from one sample in a study of radiotherapy plus CTLA-4 blockade in lung cancer. The assay was immunoSEQ multiplex PCR, and TCRdb's table has in-frame clones only and misses some. The sample contains 75,000 to 95,000 clones, roughly 80% of which appear only once. Sequenced here: peripheral blood, sampled from a patient treated with radiotherapy plus ipilimumab. The receptors were gathered from a human donor with non-small cell lung cancer that progressed on radiotherapy plus ipilimumab. Each CDR3 is given with its conserved first and last residue. D genes are given only for firm matches. Clone sizes are given selectively: once, few, many, or a class where the clone is expanded.

V	J	size	D	DNA	CDR3
TRBV2	TRBJ1-5	-	-	TGTGCCAGCAGTGAAGCTAGCTTTGGCAATCAGCCCCAGCATTTT	CASSEASFGNQPQHF
TRBV5-1	TRBJ1-2	few	-	TGCGCCAGCAGCTTGACGACCTATGGCTACACCTTC	CASSLTTYGYTF
TRBV9	TRBJ2-2	few	-	TGTGCCAGCAGCCCTAGCAGGAGGAACACCGGGGAGCTGTTTTTT	CASSPSRRNTGELFF
TRBV10-3	TRBJ1-3	-	-	TGTGCCACTCTCCCATTCGGTACTGGAAACACCATATATTTT	CATLPFGTGNTIYF
TRBV5-6	TRBJ2-1	-	TRBD2	TGTGCCAGCAGCTTGGATCGACTAGCGGTAGCTGAGCAGTTCTTC	CASSLDRLAVAEQFF
TRBV9	TRBJ2-5	-	-	TGTGCCAGCAGCGTAGGTGGGGGTTGGGCAGCTGAGACCCAGTACTTC	CASSVGGGWAAETQYF
TRBV6-6	TRBJ2-5	-	-	TGTGCCAGCAGTTACTCGCGGGGGACCCAGTACTTC	CASSYSRGTQYF
TRBV5-4	TRBJ1-4	-	TRBD1	TGTGCCAGCAGCTTGGGGACAGGGAGTGAAAAACTGTTTTTT	CASSLGTGSEKLFF
TRBV30	TRBJ1-2	-	-	TGTGCCGGCCGGGAGAGACCTTTAGATGGCTACACCTTC	CAGRERPLDGYTF
TRBV28	TRBJ2-1	-	TRBD2	TGTGCCAGCAAACCTAGCGGGATCGGTTCAAGGGAGCAGTTCTTC	CASKPSGIGSREQFF
TRBV2	TRBJ2-1	-	TRBD2	TGTGCCAGCAGGGGGACTAGCGGGAGTAATGAGCAGTTCTTC	CASRGTSGSNEQFF
TRBV6-6	TRBJ2-1	once	TRBD2	TGTGCCAGCAGTGTGACTAGCGGGAGCTACAATGAGCAGTTCTTC	CASSVTSGSYNEQFF
TRBV28	TRBJ2-5	-	-	TGTGCCAGCAGCTCCGGCGGGGGACACGAGACCCAGTACTTC	CASSSGGGHETQYF
TRBV5-1	TRBJ2-7	-	-	TGCGCCAGCGCCGCACGACCTCCGTGGGAGCAGTACTTC	CASAARPPWEQYF
TRBV29-1	TRBJ2-1	-	-	TGCAGCGTTGGTAGGGACAACGATCGGCATGAGCAGTTCTTC	CSVGRDNDRHEQFF
TRBV5-1	TRBJ2-5	-	-	TGCGCCAGCAGCTTGGCTTCAGGCCCGGAGACCCAGTACTTC	CASSLASGPETQYF